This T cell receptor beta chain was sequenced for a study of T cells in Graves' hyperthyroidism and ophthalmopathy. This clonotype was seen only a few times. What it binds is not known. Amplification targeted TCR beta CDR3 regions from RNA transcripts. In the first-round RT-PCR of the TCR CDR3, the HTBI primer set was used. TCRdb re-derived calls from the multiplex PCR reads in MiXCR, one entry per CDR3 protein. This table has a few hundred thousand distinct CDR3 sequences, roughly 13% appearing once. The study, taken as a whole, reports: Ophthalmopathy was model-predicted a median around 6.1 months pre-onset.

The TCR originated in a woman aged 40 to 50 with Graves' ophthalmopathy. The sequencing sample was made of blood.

The CDR3 DNA sequence: TGTGCCAGCTTGAGCGGGGGTTGGGCCGGGGAGCTGTTTTTT. Translated: CASLSGGWAGELFF. This chain links TRBV6-2 or TRBV6-3 with TRBJ2-2, with TRBD2 matching 8 bases. Germline trimming cut 8 bases from V and 6 bases from J; bases unmatched to any gene: 8. The CDR3 sequence is 14 residues long. Per germline, CDR1 MNHEY and CDR2 SVGEGT.